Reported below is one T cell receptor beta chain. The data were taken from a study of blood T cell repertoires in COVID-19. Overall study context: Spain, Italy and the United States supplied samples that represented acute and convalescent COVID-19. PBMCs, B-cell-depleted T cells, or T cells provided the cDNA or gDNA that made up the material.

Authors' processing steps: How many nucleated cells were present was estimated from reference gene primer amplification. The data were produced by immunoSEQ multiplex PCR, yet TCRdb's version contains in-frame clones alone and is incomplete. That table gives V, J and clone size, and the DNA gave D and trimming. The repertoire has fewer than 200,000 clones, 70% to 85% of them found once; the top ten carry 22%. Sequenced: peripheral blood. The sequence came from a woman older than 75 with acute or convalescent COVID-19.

The DNA for the CDR3 is TGTGCCAGCAGTTACCCCCGAGACAGGGACACTGAAGCTTTCTTT. It encodes CASSYPRDRDTEAFF. The chain joins TRBV6-2 or TRBV6-3 to TRBJ1-1, with 7 positions matching TRBD1. V shed 2 bases, J shed 3 bases, and the junction held 6 bases outside the gene matches. CDR3 size: 15 residues. CDR1 is MNHEY and CDR2 is SVGEGT in the germline V gene.